This TCR beta chain is drawn from a study of cytomegalovirus exposure and HLA in healthy donors. General observations from the study: The classifier reportedly diagnosed cytomegalovirus status with high specificity and sensitivity.

Note on this clone: The antigen remains undetermined.

Measured with immunoSEQ multiplex PCR; TCRdb has only the in-frame clones, and not every one. There are 150,000 to 200,000 clones in the sample; 85% occur only once, and about 17% lies in the top ten. V was clipped by 4 bases and J by 4 bases; unmatched bases: 5. Looked up from germline, CDR1 is MDHEN and CDR2 is SYDVKM. The CDR3 is made up of 14 amino acids. The clonotype comes from a young man in good health and CMV-seropositive. The V gene is TRBV28, the J gene TRBJ1-2; the match to TRBD1 covers 8 bases. The specimen sequenced was PBMCs. The chain's CDR3 is CASSYPGQGYGYTF. CDR3 coding DNA: TGTGCCAGCAGTTATCCCGGACAGGGCTATGGCTACACCTTC.